What follows is one T cell receptor beta chain and its context. The antigen remains undetermined. The sample belongs to a study of long-term antiretroviral therapy in people with HIV. At the level of the study: When the earliest samples were collected, ART was typically delayed until CD4 counts fell. The study, taken as a whole, reports: Whichever time point was examined, clones expanded before ART dominated the repertoire.

This CDR3 is 13 amino acids long. V dropped 4 bases and J dropped 0 bases, with 7 bases sitting between them. From germline, CDR1 is LNHDA and CDR2 SQIVND (reference sequence). At the survey level, the v3.0 immunoSEQ assay was run. Clones were read by immunoSEQ multiplex PCR, and TCRdb kept only the in-frame ones, dropping some. The sample has roughly 35,000 clones; roughly 85% are singletons. Sequenced material: unsorted PBMCs, taken approximately 3.3 years after starting antiretroviral therapy. V gene TRBV19 combines with J gene TRBJ2-7; D remains ambiguous. The sequence was collected from a man between 18 and 35 years old with HIV. In nucleotides, the CDR3 is TGTGCCAGTAGTACTTCAAGCTCCTACGAGCAGTACTTC. It specifies CASSTSSSYEQYF.